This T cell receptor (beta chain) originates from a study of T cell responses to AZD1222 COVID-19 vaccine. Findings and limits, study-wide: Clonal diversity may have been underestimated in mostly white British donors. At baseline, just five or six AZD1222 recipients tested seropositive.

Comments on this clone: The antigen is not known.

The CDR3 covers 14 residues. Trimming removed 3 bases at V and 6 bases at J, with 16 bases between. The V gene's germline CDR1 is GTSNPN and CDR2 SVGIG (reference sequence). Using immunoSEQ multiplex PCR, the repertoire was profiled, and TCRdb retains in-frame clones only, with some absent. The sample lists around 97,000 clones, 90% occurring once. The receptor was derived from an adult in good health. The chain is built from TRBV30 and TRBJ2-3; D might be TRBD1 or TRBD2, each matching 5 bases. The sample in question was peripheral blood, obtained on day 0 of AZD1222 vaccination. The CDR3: CAWSALGAGDTQYF. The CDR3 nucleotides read TGTGCCTGGAGCGCCCTCGGGGCTGGGGATACGCAGTATTTT.